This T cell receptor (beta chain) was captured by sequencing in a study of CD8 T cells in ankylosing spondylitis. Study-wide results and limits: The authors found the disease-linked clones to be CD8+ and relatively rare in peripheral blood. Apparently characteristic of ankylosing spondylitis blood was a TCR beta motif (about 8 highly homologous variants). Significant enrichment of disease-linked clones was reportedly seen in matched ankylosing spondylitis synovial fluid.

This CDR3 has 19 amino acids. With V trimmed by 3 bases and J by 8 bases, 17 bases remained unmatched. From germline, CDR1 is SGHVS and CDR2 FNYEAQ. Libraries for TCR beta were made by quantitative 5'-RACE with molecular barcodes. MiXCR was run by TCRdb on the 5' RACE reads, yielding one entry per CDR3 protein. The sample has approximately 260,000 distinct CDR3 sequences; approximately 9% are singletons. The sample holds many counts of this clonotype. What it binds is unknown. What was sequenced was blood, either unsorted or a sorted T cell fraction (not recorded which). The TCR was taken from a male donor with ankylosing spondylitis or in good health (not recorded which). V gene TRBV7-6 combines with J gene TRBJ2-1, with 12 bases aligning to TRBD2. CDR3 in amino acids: CASSFPMESWTSGIDEQFF. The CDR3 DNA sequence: TGTGCCAGCAGCTTTCCTATGGAATCCTGGACTAGCGGGATAGATGAGCAGTTCTTC.